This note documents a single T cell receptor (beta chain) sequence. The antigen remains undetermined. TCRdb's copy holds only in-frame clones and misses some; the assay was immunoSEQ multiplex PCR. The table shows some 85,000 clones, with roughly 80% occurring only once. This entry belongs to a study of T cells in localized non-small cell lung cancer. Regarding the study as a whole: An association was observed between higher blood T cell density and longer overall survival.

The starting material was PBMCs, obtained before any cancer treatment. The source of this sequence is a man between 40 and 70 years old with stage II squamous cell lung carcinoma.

The CDR3 DNA is TGTGCCAGCAGTTTACTCGCAGCCAGGAAAGTGGGACATAATGAGCAGTTCTTC. The encoded protein is CASSLLAARKVGHNEQFF. J is TRBJ2-1 and V is TRBV28; D is possibly TRBD1 (6 bases). The CDR3 contains 18 residues. Germline V CDR1 and CDR2: MDHEN, SYDVKM. V was clipped by 2 bases and J by 7 bases, with 24 bases between them.